This TCR beta chain was recorded in a study of cytomegalovirus exposure and HLA in healthy donors. Regarding the study as a whole: In an earlier analysis, productive rearrangement rates for most beta V segments clustered near 87% or 30%. Cytomegalovirus-associated TCR beta chains were listed, numbering some 180.

With 7 bases removed from V and 4 bases from J, the gap between germline ends came to 14 bases. Germline CDR1 MNHNS, CDR2 SASEGT. The CDR3 spans 13 residues. Notes on this clone: Its antigen remains unknown.

Vbeta (60) and Jbeta (13) primers were used in the PCR. Libraries were prepared by immunoSEQ multiplex PCR; TCRdb keeps only in-frame clonotypes and omits some of them. Of 100,000 to 150,000 clones in the sample, about 84% are singletons; the top ten hold approximately 4%. V is TRBV6-1 and J is TRBJ2-7; tentatively, D is TRBD2 (5 bases). This receptor was obtained from a man younger than 35 in good health and CMV-seropositive. Specimen: PBMCs. DNA of the CDR3: TGTGCCAGCATGGTCGTGGGCGGGTACGAGCAGTACTTC. The encoded protein is CASMVVGGYEQYF.